Shown below are 32 T cell receptor beta chains from a single sample sequenced in a study of naive and memory T cell subsets. The beta constant-region primer was an equimolar mix of two oligonucleotides covering TRBC1 and TRBC2. MiXCR, applied by TCRdb to the UMI-ligation and nested PCR reads, yields one record per CDR3 protein. The sample contains about 90,000 distinct CDR3 sequences, 7% of which appear only once. Sequencing input: central memory CD4+ T cells from blood. Receptors originate from a human donor in good health.

This clonotype came up a few times. J is TRBJ1-4 and V is TRBV27; 8 positions match TRBD1. J lost 5 bases, V lost 6 bases, and 5 bases had no gene match. Germline CDR1 MNHEY, CDR2 SMNVEV (reference sequence). The CDR3 has 14 residues. CDR3: CASRLRDRNEKLFF. DNA for the CDR3: TGTGCCAGCAGACTAAGGGACAGGAATGAAAAACTGTTTTTT. The whole variable domain, filled in from reference TRBV27 and TRBJ1-4, reads EAQVTQNPRYLITVTGKKLTVTCSQNMNHEYMSWYRQDPGLGLRQIYYSMNVEVTDKGDVPEGYKVSRKEKRNFPLILESPSPNQTSLYFCASRLRDRNEKLFFGSGTQLSVL.

This clonotype appeared many times. At one of its ends the junction is not consistent with the germline gene, which may arise from a read error. V usage is TRBV18 and J usage is TRBJ2-1; D possibly corresponds to TRBD2 (6 bases). The CDR3 contains 14 residues. Germline V CDR1 and CDR2: KGHSH, LQKENI. CDR3 residues: CASSSGRSTNERVF. DNA of the CDR3: TGTGCCAGCTCATCGGGAAGGTCAACCAATGAGCGGGTCTTC.

This clonotype has a count of ten or more. The genes are TRBV7-2 and TRBJ2-7; 7 bases map to TRBD2. Germline V gene data show CDR1 as SGHTA and CDR2 as FQGNSA. Trimming removed 5 bases from V and 3 bases from J; junction bases left unmatched: 10. There are 15 residues in the CDR3. Here the CDR3 reads CASSHSSGGGYEQYF. Here the CDR3 DNA reads TGTGCCAGCAGCCATTCTTCAGGCGGGGGCTACGAGCAGTACTTC.

On this clonotype: A much bigger clone sits one base away, suggesting this may be a read error. This chain links TRBV15 with TRBJ2-3; possibly TRBD1 or TRBD2 for D (5 bases each). The germline V gene encodes CDR1 LNHNV and CDR2 YYDKDF (reference sequence). This CDR3 region has 19 residues. CDR3 loop: CTTSSQTRDRPGSTDTQYF. CDR3 sequence (DNA): TGTACCACCAGCAGCCAGACCCGGGACCGACCGGGTAGCACAGATACGCAGTATTTT. Full variable domain (rest looked up from reference TRBV15 and TRBJ2-3): DAMVIQNPRYQVTQFGKPVTLSCSQTLNHNVMYWYQQKSSQAPKLLFHYYDKDFNNEADTPDNFQSRRPNTSFCFLDIRSPGLGDTAMYLCTTSSQTRDRPGSTDTQYFGPGTRLTVL.

In its sample, this clonotype was seen many times. CDR3 sequence: CSARDTGRGRETQYF. CDR3 nucleotide sequence: TGCAGTGCTAGAGATACGGGAAGGGGTAGAGAGACCCAGTACTTC. The chain joins TRBV20-1 to TRBJ2-5; D might be TRBD1 or TRBD2, each matching 5 bases. The ends were cut back, 0 bases at V and 4 bases at J, with 15 bases in the middle. Germline V gives CDR1 DFQATT, CDR2 SNEGSKA (reference sequence). The CDR3 runs 15 residues.

Many counts were recorded for this clonotype. The V gene is TRBV29-1, the J gene TRBJ2-2; TRBD2 matches 9 bases. Germline-derived CDR1 and CDR2 are SQVTM and ANQGSEA. This CDR3 is built from 14 residues. Trimming at V came to 6 bases and at J to 2 bases, leaving 4 bases not matched to a gene. The CDR3 bases are TGCAGCGTGGGACTAGCCGCCAACACCGGGGAGCTGTTTTTT. Protein: CSVGLAANTGELFF.

This clonotype has just a few counts. This chain connects TRBV20-1 to TRBJ2-2; 8 nucleotides agree with TRBD1. Germline V gene lookup returns CDR1 DFQATT and CDR2 SNEGSKA (reference sequence). The CDR3 is 15 residues long. With 3 bases clipped from V and 4 bases from J, the junction kept 7 bases outside the gene matches. The CDR3 DNA reads TGCAGTGCTAGGGCGACAGGGGTGGGCACCGGGGAGCTGTTTTTT. Translation: CSARATGVGTGELFF.

This clonotype appeared many times. J is TRBJ1-3 and V is TRBV3-1; a possible D gene is TRBD1 (6 bases). Per the germline V gene, CDR1 is LGHDT and CDR2 is YNNKEL (reference sequence). The CDR3 is 15 residues long. V was trimmed by 4 bases and J by 1 base, leaving 11 bases between them. CDR3: CASSRNRDSGNTIYF. The CDR3 DNA is TGTGCCAGCAGCCGAAACAGGGATTCTGGAAACACCATATATTTT.

The chain has TRBV12-3 or TRBV12-4 and TRBJ2-1; no definite D call. The CDR3 totals 15 residues. V shed 3 bases and J shed 0 bases, with 9 bases lying between them. The CDR3 DNA reads TGTGCCAGCAGTTTGGGCCCCAACTCCTACAATGAGCAGTTCTTC. This gives the protein CASSLGPNSYNEQFF.

With regard to this clonotype: This sequence may be a read error, since a much larger clone differs from it by one base. This chain links TRBV28 with TRBJ2-2; no reliable D call. The germline gives CDR1 MDHEN, CDR2 SYDVKM. This CDR3 contains 14 residues. CDR3: CVSSFLRSTGELFF. CDR3 nucleotide sequence: TGTGTCAGCAGTTTTTTGAGGAGCACCGGGGAGCTGTTTTTT.

This clonotype was seen many times. The genes are TRBV3-1 and TRBJ1-3; D ambiguous. The CDR3 contains 14 residues. With 4 bases removed from V and 4 bases from J, the gap between germline ends came to 11 bases. The germline gives CDR1 LGHDT, CDR2 YNNKEL (reference sequence). The CDR3 coding sequence is TGTGCCAGCAGCCCCAGGACGAACGGAAACACCATATATTTT. As protein: CASSPRTNGNTIYF.

This clonotype was seen repeatedly, ten times or more. The chain is built from TRBV18 and TRBJ1-6; D not resolved. CDR1 and CDR2 (germline): KGHSH, LQKENI. V was cut by 2 bases and J by 14 bases, with 22 bases left in between. This CDR3 is 16 amino acids long. CDR3 coding DNA: TGTGCCAGCTCACCAGGTGTAAAGATGCTTGCCCCAACCCTCCACTTT. Translation gives CASSPGVKMLAPTLHF.

The sample holds a few counts of this clonotype. One end of the junction does not line up with germline, which may come from a read error. The chain has TRBV14 and TRBJ1-6, with D maybe TRBD1 (5 bases). The CDR3 is 15 amino acids. Germline CDR1 SGHDN, CDR2 FVKESK. CDR3 sequence (DNA): TGTGCCAGCAGTCAAGGGGTTCGGGATAATTCACCCCTCCACTTT. Protein: CASSQGVRDNSPLHF.

This clonotype was recorded a few times. The gene calls are TRBV7-8 and TRBJ1-6; D is perhaps TRBD1 (5 bases). This CDR3 comprises 14 residues. From germline, CDR1 is SGHVS and CDR2 FQNEAQ. Trimming shortened V by 5 bases and J by 9 bases, and 14 bases separated the two germline ends. The CDR3: CASSPDQGFSPLHF. The DNA of the CDR3 is TGTGCCAGCAGCCCAGATCAGGGTTTTTCACCCCTCCACTTT.

This chain uses TRBV18 with TRBJ2-6, with D unclear. V was shortened by 2 bases and J by 6 bases, with 14 bases between the two germline ends. The CDR3 sequence is 16 residues long. Germline CDR1 is KGHSH and CDR2 is LQKENI. CDR3 sequence: CASSPGSSKLANVLTF. CDR3 nucleotides: TGTGCCAGCTCACCAGGCAGTTCCAAGTTGGCCAACGTCCTGACTTTC.

This clonotype was seen repeatedly, ten times or more. The J gene is TRBJ1-2, the V gene TRBV11-2; possible D gene TRBD1, 5 bases. Germline loops: CDR1 SGHAT, CDR2 FQNNGV. The CDR3 contains 12 residues. V lost 5 bases and J lost 4, with 8 bases in between. DNA of the CDR3: TGTGCCAGCAGCCCCCAGGGCTATGGCTACACCTTC. Protein sequence: CASSPQGYGYTF.

There are a few counts of this clonotype. The chain carries TRBV29-1 and TRBJ2-7, with TRBD1 identical over 8 bases. CDR1 and CDR2 (germline): SQVTM, ANQGSEA. The ends lost 5 bases at V and 7 bases at J; junction bases unmatched: 10. The CDR3 has 13 amino acids. The DNA of the CDR3 is TGCAGCGTTTGGACAGGGAGTTCGGGAGAGCAGTACTTC. Translation gives CSVWTGSSGEQYF.

This clonotype appeared many times. The chain employs TRBV28 and TRBJ1-4; 8 bases fit TRBD1. Germline values: CDR1 MDHEN, CDR2 SYDVKM. The CDR3 is 14 residues long. Trimming cost V 3 bases and J 5 bases; bases outside gene matches: 2. The CDR3 region has the DNA TGTGCCAGCAGTTTCCACAGGGGGAATGAAAAACTGTTTTTT. Its protein product is CASSFHRGNEKLFF.

The table lists this clonotype with a few counts. The J gene is TRBJ2-1, the V gene TRBV5-1; no firm D call. This CDR3 region has 14 residues. The germline gives CDR1 SGHRS, CDR2 YFSETQ. Trimming removed 0 bases at V and 2 bases at J, with 6 bases between. The CDR3 is CASSLGSAYNEQFF. The CDR3 nucleotides read TGCGCCAGCAGCTTGGGCTCCGCCTACAATGAGCAGTTCTTC. Looking up the rest from reference TRBV5-1 and TRBJ2-1 gives the full variable domain: KAGVTQTPRYLIKTRGQQVTLSCSPISGHRSVSWYQQTPGQGLQFLFEYFSETQRNKGNFPGRFSGRQFSNSRSEMNVSTLELGDSALYLCASSLGSAYNEQFFGPGTRLTVL.

The J gene is TRBJ2-7, the V gene TRBV20-1; 8 nucleotides align to TRBD1. The CDR3 consists of 13 residues. With 3 bases clipped from V and 4 bases from J, the junction kept 5 bases outside the gene matches. Germline assignment: CDR1 DFQATT and CDR2 SNEGSKA (reference sequence). Here the CDR3 reads CSASIDRGYEQYF. For the CDR3, the DNA is TGCAGTGCTAGCATAGACAGGGGATACGAGCAGTACTTC.

This clonotype was counted ten times or more. CDR3 region: CASSPAQGWNTEAFF. DNA of the CDR3: TGTGCCAGCAGCCCAGCGCAGGGTTGGAACACTGAAGCTTTCTTT. The rearrangement uses TRBV25-1 and TRBJ1-1; D is possibly TRBD1 (5 bases). Trimming took 6 bases from V and 1 from J, leaving 15 bases between them. The CDR3 loop spans 15 amino acids. CDR1 and CDR2 (germline): MGHDK, SYGVNS.

This clonotype was counted at least ten times. The CDR3 DNA reads TGTGCCAGCAGTTTAAAGGGACTGCCTAAAGCTTTCTTT. This encodes CASSLKGLPKAFF. V usage is TRBV28 and J usage is TRBJ1-1, with D tentatively TRBD1 (5 bases). Germline V gene sequence: CDR1 MDHEN, CDR2 SYDVKM. CDR3 length: 13 residues. V lost 2 bases, J lost 9 bases, and 13 bases lay in between.

V gene TRBV6-5 combines with J gene TRBJ2-2; 13 bases match TRBD2. CDR1 and CDR2 from the germline V gene are MNHEY and SVGAGI. This CDR3 comprises 19 residues. The V segment lost 2 bases and the J segment 3 bases; nucleotides outside the gene matches: 9. The CDR3 coding sequence is TGTGCCAGCAGTTACGGGAAGACTAGCGGGAGGCAATACACCGGGGAGCTGTTTTTT. The encoded protein is CASSYGKTSGRQYTGELFF.

This clonotype was recorded at least ten times. The J gene is TRBJ2-5, the V gene TRBV5-5; D is uncertain. Trimming cost V 3 bases and J 0 bases, with 12 bases left between them. There are 15 residues in the CDR3. CDR1 is SGHKS, CDR2 YYEKEE, per germline (reference sequence). Here the CDR3 reads CASSSAPTNQETQYF. The CDR3 DNA sequence: TGTGCCAGCAGCTCTGCACCAACTAACCAAGAGACCCAGTACTTC. The variable domain in full, with the rest retrieved from reference TRBV5-5 and TRBJ2-5, is DAGVTQSPTHLIKTRGQQVTLRCSPISGHKSVSWYQQVLGQGPQFIFQYYEKEERGRGNFPDRFSARQFPNYSSELNVNALLLGDSALYLCASSSAPTNQETQYFGPGTRLLVL.

This clonotype has only a few counts. The chain joins TRBV7-3 to TRBJ2-2, with 7 bases aligning to TRBD1. Unmatched junction bases numbered 10, after V lost 5 bases and J lost 4 bases. The CDR3 loop spans 16 amino acids. In germline, CDR1 is SGHTA, CDR2 FQGTGA. The CDR3 here is CASSPRQGFSTGELFF. The CDR3 bases are TGTGCCAGCAGCCCTCGACAGGGATTTTCCACCGGGGAGCTGTTTTTT.

In its sample, this clonotype was seen many times. This sequence joins TRBV11-2 and TRBJ2-5; the D gene is possibly TRBD2 (6 bases). The CDR3 is 12 amino acids. Germline V CDR1 and CDR2: SGHAT, FQNNGV. V lost 7 bases and J lost 8, with 14 bases in between. CDR3 coding DNA: TGTGCCAGCACGGGAGAGGGGTTCACCCAGTACTTC. It translates to CASTGEGFTQYF.

This clonotype occurred a few times. The J gene is TRBJ1-2, the V gene TRBV12-3 or TRBV12-4; TRBD1 might be the D (6 bases). Deletions cut 6 bases from V and 7 bases from J, with 15 bases between. The CDR3 runs 13 residues. In DNA form, the CDR3 reads TGTGCCAGCAGCCTACGGGGGGCGAGTGGCTACACCTTC. Its protein is CASSLRGASGYTF.

This clonotype was seen only a few times. V gene TRBV15 combines with J gene TRBJ2-5; D ambiguous. V lost 1 base and J lost 1, with 7 bases in between. CDR3 size: 14 residues. Germline CDR1 reads LNHNV; CDR2 reads YYDKDF (reference sequence). Here the CDR3 DNA reads TGTGCCACCAGCAGAGTGAGGACCCAAGAGACCCAGTACTTC. This encodes CATSRVRTQETQYF.

Only a few counts were recorded for this clonotype. The chain recombines TRBV24-1 with TRBJ2-1; D may correspond to TRBD1 or TRBD2 (6 bases each). The ends were cut back, 3 bases at V and 7 bases at J, with 21 bases in the middle. Germline V gives CDR1 KGHDR, CDR2 SFDVKD. The CDR3 extends over 17 amino acids. The CDR3 reads CATSDAPGAIRGNEQFF. The CDR3 DNA sequence: TGTGCCACCAGTGATGCGCCGGGGGCCATAAGGGGTAATGAGCAGTTCTTC.

The chain uses TRBV24-1 and TRBJ2-2; no definite D call. Per germline, CDR1 KGHDR and CDR2 SFDVKD. The CDR3 contains 13 residues. V was shortened by 5 bases and J by 8 bases, with 11 bases between the two germline ends. CDR3 DNA sequence: TGTGCCACCAGTGTCCCCCTAGGGGGGGAGCTGTTTTTT. Protein: CATSVPLGGELFF.

This clonotype was recorded a few times. The genes are TRBV5-6 and TRBJ1-6, with 8 positions matching TRBD1. Trimming took 0 bases from V and 9 from J; bases not matched to a gene: 8. Germline CDR1 is SGHDT and CDR2 is YYEEEE. The CDR3 is 16 residues long. CDR3 nucleotides: TGTGCCAGCAGCTTGGGTTACGGACAGGGTCGTTCACCCCTCCACTTT. This codes for CASSLGYGQGRSPLHF.

Ten or more counts support this clonotype. The chain links TRBV7-2 to TRBJ1-2, with 9 bases lining up with TRBD1. The germline CDR1 and CDR2 sequences are SGHTA and FQGNSA. With V trimmed by 5 bases and J by 6 bases, 7 bases remained unmatched. The CDR3 contains 14 residues. Here the CDR3 DNA reads TGTGCCAGCAGCCAAGGGGGACAGGGCCATGGCTACACCTTC. This codes for CASSQGGQGHGYTF.